These T cell receptor beta chains were read from a single sample in a study of CD8 T cells in Susac syndrome. MiXCR, applied by TCRdb to the immunoSEQ multiplex PCR reads, yields one record per CDR3 protein. The sample includes under 200,000 distinct CDR3 sequences, approximately 94% of them seen just once. Material: CD4+ T cells from PBMCs. The receptors were gathered from a human donor with Susac syndrome. Each CDR3 is given with its conserved first and last residue. A D gene is named only where the DNA matches it firmly. Where a row states a size, it is once, few, many or the class of an expanded clone; other rows omit it.

NA | TRBJ2-3 | TRBV7-2 | TRBD1 | CASSFPPGTGLDTQYF | TGTGCCAGCAGCTTCCCCCCCGGGACAGGGTTAGATACGCAGTATTTT
NA | TRBJ2-5 | TRBV12-3/TRBV12-4 | TRBD2 | CASSPPGGQETQYF | TGTGCCAGCAGTCCCCCCGGGGGGCAAGAGACCCAGTACTTC
NA | TRBJ2-2 | TRBV2 | NA | CASGLINTGELFF | TGTGCCAGCGGGCTGATTAACACCGGGGAGCTGTTTTTT
NA | TRBJ2-2 | TRBV5-5 | TRBD1 | CASSWRQGRDNTGELFF | TGTGCCAGCAGCTGGAGACAGGGCCGCGATAACACCGGGGAGCTGTTTTTT
NA | TRBJ2-5 | TRBV9 | NA | CASSTDGTQYF | TGTGCCAGCAGCACGGATGGGACCCAGTACTTC
NA | TRBJ2-5 | TRBV20-1 | NA | CSARDAQSPQETQYF | TGCAGTGCTAGAGATGCGCAGTCCCCCCAAGAGACCCAGTACTTC
NA | TRBJ2-2 | TRBV5-6 | TRBD2 | CASSLWLKAGDYTGELFF | TGTGCCAGCAGCTTGTGGTTAAAGGCGGGGGACTACACCGGGGAGCTGTTTTTT
NA | TRBJ2-1 | TRBV9 | NA | CASSVATTGNEQFF | TGTGCCAGCAGCGTAGCTACGACAGGCAATGAGCAGTTCTTC
NA | TRBJ1-6 | TRBV12-3/TRBV12-4 | NA | CASSQGGRNSPLHF | TGTGCCAGCAGCCAGGGAGGTAGGAATTCACCCCTCCACTTT
NA | TRBJ2-7 | TRBV6-2/TRBV6-3 | NA | CATDDRRGSYEQYF | TGTGCCACCGACGACCGACGGGGGTCCTACGAGCAGTACTTC
NA | TRBJ2-3 | TRBV9 | TRBD2 | CASSPRLAGKLTDTQYF | TGTGCCAGCAGCCCCCGGCTAGCGGGGAAGCTGACAGATACGCAGTATTTT
NA | TRBJ2-1 | TRBV19 | TRBD2 | CASRTGTSGSNEQFF | TGTGCCAGTAGGACCGGGACTAGCGGATCAAATGAGCAGTTCTTC
NA | TRBJ1-6 | TRBV7-8 | NA | CASSLERGYNSPLHF | TGTGCCAGCAGCTTAGAAAGAGGCTATAATTCACCCCTCCACTTT
NA | TRBJ2-1 | TRBV19 | NA | CASSATGHEQFF | TGTGCCAGTAGCGCAACAGGACATGAGCAGTTCTTC
NA | TRBJ2-5 | TRBV7-9 | TRBD2 | CASSTLAGGGETQYF | TGTGCCAGCAGCACCCTAGCGGGCGGGGGTGAGACCCAGTACTTC
NA | TRBJ1-5 | TRBV10-3 | NA | CATSGTDNQPQHF | TGTGCCACCAGCGGGACGGACAATCAGCCCCAGCATTTT
NA | TRBJ2-7 | TRBV27 | NA | CASSLSLPRGSYEQYF | TGTGCCAGCAGTTTATCGCTACCACGCGGCTCCTACGAGCAGTACTTC
NA | TRBJ2-3 | TRBV9 | TRBD2 | CASSTGTSGVGADTQYF | TGTGCCAGCAGTACCGGGACTAGCGGGGTCGGGGCAGATACGCAGTATTTT
NA | TRBJ1-5 | TRBV19 | NA | CASSIADNSNQPQHF | TGTGCCAGTAGTATAGCAGACAATAGCAATCAGCCCCAGCATTTT
NA | TRBJ1-1 | TRBV18 | NA | CASSLLNPGGTEAFF | TGTGCCAGCTCACTCCTTAATCCGGGGGGCACTGAAGCTTTCTTT
NA | TRBJ2-2 | TRBV30 | NA | CAWSVRGSNTGELFF | TGTGCCTGGAGTGTACGAGGTTCGAACACCGGGGAGCTGTTTTTT
NA | TRBJ2-1 | TRBV12-3/TRBV12-4 | TRBD2 | CASSFFQRGDNEQFF | TGTGCCAGCAGTTTTTTCCAGCGGGGGGACAATGAGCAGTTCTTC
NA | TRBJ2-7 | TRBV4-2 | TRBD2 | CASRTSGVSYEQYF | TGTGCCAGCAGGACTAGCGGGGTGTCCTACGAGCAGTACTTC
NA | TRBJ2-5 | TRBV20-1 | NA | CSARWVLETQYF | TGCAGTGCTAGGTGGGTTCTGGAGACCCAGTACTTC
NA | TRBJ2-3 | TRBV12-3/TRBV12-4 | NA | CASSAPLHTDTQYF | TGTGCCAGCAGCGCCCCCTTGCATACAGATACGCAGTATTTT
NA | TRBJ2-6 | TRBV11-2 | NA | CASRPGREGTRPFSGANVLTF | TGTGCCAGCAGACCCGGTAGGGAGGGGACAAGGCCTTTCTCTGGGGCCAACGTCCTGACTTTC
NA | TRBJ2-1 | TRBV7-7 | NA | CASRPSSGTPYNEQFF | TGTGCCAGCAGGCCGTCGTCAGGGACCCCCTACAATGAGCAGTTCTTC
NA | TRBJ2-1 | TRBV30 | NA | CAWGRRGWEQFF | TGTGCCTGGGGCCGCAGGGGATGGGAGCAGTTCTTC
NA | TRBJ2-5 | TRBV6-5 | TRBD2 | CASSYGGLAGGQETQYF | TGTGCCAGCAGTTACGGGGGACTAGCGGGGGGGCAAGAGACCCAGTACTTC
NA | TRBJ2-1 | TRBV7-2 | NA | CASSFRLDPNEQFF | TGTGCCAGCAGCTTCCGACTAGACCCCAATGAGCAGTTCTTC
NA | TRBJ1-1 | TRBV11-2 | NA | CASSSRDRRAAFF | TGTGCCAGCAGCTCCCGGGACCGGAGGGCGGCTTTCTTT
NA | TRBJ1-5 | TRBV30 | NA | CAWSGLGGLQPQHF | TGTGCCTGGAGTGGACTGGGGGGACTTCAGCCCCAGCATTTT
once | TRBJ1-2 | TRBV30 | TRBD1 | CAWTGQGYGYTF | TGTGCCTGGACCGGACAGGGGTATGGCTACACCTTC
NA | TRBJ1-6 | TRBV9 | NA | CASSVDGRLSPLHF | TGTGCCAGCAGCGTAGATGGGAGGCTTTCACCCCTCCACTTT
NA | TRBJ2-2 | TRBV1 | NA | CTSTLGRSGGELFF | TGCACCAGCACCCTTGGGAGGTCGGGGGGGGAGCTGTTTTTT
NA | TRBJ2-3 | TRBV4-3 | TRBD2 | CASSGTSGRGTDTQYF | TGCGCCAGCAGTGGGACTAGCGGGAGAGGCACAGATACGCAGTATTTT
NA | TRBJ2-7 | TRBV6-5 | TRBD1 | CASSLGQGSAYEQYF | TGTGCCAGCAGCCTCGGACAGGGGTCGGCCTACGAGCAGTACTTC
NA | TRBJ2-1 | TRBV4-1 | NA | CASTLRGGAYNEQFF | TGCGCCAGCACTCTACGGGGAGGAGCTTACAATGAGCAGTTCTTC
once | TRBJ2-7 | TRBV30 | NA | CAWNQGQGYEQYF | TGTGCCTGGAATCAGGGCCAGGGCTACGAGCAGTACTTC
NA | TRBJ1-3 | TRBV4-1 | TRBD1 | CASSTTGTGVGNTIYF | TGCGCCAGCAGCACAACCGGGACAGGGGTAGGAAACACCATATATTTT
NA | TRBJ1-6 | TRBV6-5 | NA | CASSDNINSPLHF | TGTGCCAGCAGTGACAACATTAATTCACCCCTCCACTTT
NA | TRBJ2-2 | TRBV5-4 | TRBD2 | CASSLAGVNTGELFF | TGTGCCAGCAGCTTAGCGGGGGTGAACACCGGGGAGCTGTTTTTT
NA | TRBJ1-1 | TRBV11-2 | NA | CASSLLQGPEAFF | TGTGCCAGCAGCTTATTACAGGGCCCTGAAGCTTTCTTT
NA | TRBJ2-1 | TRBV18 | TRBD1 | CASSPPPRQGGSYNEQFF | TGTGCCAGCTCACCACCGCCGCGACAGGGGGGAAGCTACAATGAGCAGTTCTTC
NA | TRBJ1-2 | TRBV19 | NA | CASSIGRGSPNYGYTF | TGTGCCAGTAGTATAGGGCGGGGCAGCCCTAACTATGGCTACACCTTC
once | TRBJ2-1 | TRBV5-1 | NA | CASSSYTSNEQFF | TGCGCCAGCAGCAGTTATACATCCAATGAGCAGTTCTTC
NA | TRBJ2-2 | TRBV6-6 | TRBD2 | CASSASGGNTGELFF | TGTGCCAGCAGTGCTAGCGGGGGGAACACCGGGGAGCTGTTTTTT
NA | TRBJ2-2 | TRBV24-1 | NA | CATSRGTGELFF | TGTGCCACCAGCAGGGGCACCGGGGAGCTGTTTTTT
NA | TRBJ2-6 | TRBV12-3/TRBV12-4 | NA | CASSSGSGANVLTF | TGTGCCAGCAGTTCGGGCTCTGGGGCCAACGTCCTGACTTTC
NA | TRBJ2-1 | TRBV2 | NA | CASSIKGGVNEQFF | TGTGCCAGCAGCATAAAGGGTGGGGTCAATGAGCAGTTCTTC
NA | TRBJ2-2 | TRBV6-6 | TRBD1 | CASSRRDRANTGELFF | TGTGCCAGCAGTCGACGGGACAGAGCGAACACCGGGGAGCTGTTTTTT
once | TRBJ2-3 | TRBV30 | TRBD2 | CAWRSGVADTQYF | TGTGCCTGGAGAAGCGGGGTGGCAGATACGCAGTATTTT
NA | TRBJ1-5 | TRBV19 | TRBD1 | CASSIGQGSDQPQHF | TGTGCCAGTAGTATAGGACAGGGAAGCGATCAGCCCCAGCATTTT
NA | TRBJ2-1 | TRBV7-2 | NA | CASSLEQPYNEQFF | TGTGCCAGCAGCTTAGAACAGCCATACAATGAGCAGTTCTTC